A selection of T cell receptor beta chains follows, all from one sample in a study of cytomegalovirus exposure and HLA in healthy donors. Libraries were prepared by immunoSEQ multiplex PCR; TCRdb keeps only in-frame clonotypes and omits some of them. The repertoire consists of under 200,000 clones, with about 90% occurring once and the leading ten covering around 2.7%. Material for sequencing was PBMCs. All receptors come from a woman under 30 in good health and CMV-seropositive. The CDR3 runs from the conserved cysteine through the conserved F or W. The D gene is left open where the match is weak. The size of a clone is reported for some rows only, either as once, few or many, or as a class for expanded clones.

v_gene,j_gene,d_gene,abundance,CDR3nt,CDR3aa
TRBV4-1,TRBJ2-7,.,.,TGCGCCAGCAGCCAAGGAGTGAGGAGCTCTAAGTACGAGCAGTACTTC,CASSQGVRSSKYEQYF
TRBV7-9,TRBJ2-3,.,.,TGTGCCAGCAGCCCCAAGAGAACAGATACGCAGTATTTT,CASSPKRTDTQYF
TRBV6-1,TRBJ1-2,.,.,TGTGCCAGCAGTGACCGACTAGGAGGGTCCGACTATGGCTACACCTTC,CASSDRLGGSDYGYTF
TRBV27,TRBJ2-7,.,.,TGTGCCAGCAGCCCTACAGGGATCGAGCAGTACTTC,CASSPTGIEQYF
TRBV28,TRBJ1-2,TRBD1,.,TGTGCCAGCAGTTTATCGCAGGGACAGGGGGTCGCTTGGGGTGATGGCTACACCTTC,CASSLSQGQGVAWGDGYTF
TRBV23-1,TRBJ1-4,.,once,TGCGCCAGCAGTCAGCCCGGGGAGGGTGAAAAACTGTTTTTT,CASSQPGEGEKLFF
TRBV5-6,TRBJ1-5,.,.,TGTGCCAGCAGCTTGGCTTGGGGAGATCAGCCCCAGCATTTT,CASSLAWGDQPQHF
TRBV28,TRBJ2-7,.,.,TGTGCCAGCAGTTTCCTCCATTCGGGAGAGCAGTACTTC,CASSFLHSGEQYF
TRBV19,TRBJ2-7,TRBD2,few,TGTGCCAGCGGGCTAGCGGGATCCTACGAGCAGTACTTC,CASGLAGSYEQYF
TRBV10-3,TRBJ2-3,.,.,TGTGCCATCAGTGGTTTCCAGGGCCCGTCGGATACGCAGTATTTT,CAISGFQGPSDTQYF
TRBV5-6,TRBJ1-1,TRBD1,.,TGTGCCAGCAGCCTCCTCAGGGACAGGGAAGCTTTCTTT,CASSLLRDREAFF
TRBV11-2,TRBJ1-2,.,few,TGTGCCAGCAGGGAAACAGGGGGCTACACCTTC,CASRETGGYTF
TRBV2,TRBJ2-3,TRBD2,.,TGTGCCACTCTACGGGGGGGGCCCACAGATACGCAGTATTTT,CATLRGGPTDTQYF
TRBV29-1,TRBJ2-6,.,.,TGCAGCGTTTTCGGCTCTGGGGCCAACGTCCTGACTTTC,CSVFGSGANVLTF
TRBV5-6,TRBJ1-3,TRBD1,.,TGTGCCAGCAGCACTGTACCGGGACAGGGAGGGACTGGAAACACCATATATTTT,CASSTVPGQGGTGNTIYF
TRBV9,TRBJ2-1,TRBD2,.,TGTGCCAGCAGCGGCCTGACTAGCGGGAGTTACAATGAGCAGTTCTTC,CASSGLTSGSYNEQFF
TRBV15,TRBJ1-4,.,.,TGTGCCACCAGCAGAGATGAGGGTGCGGCTAATGAAAAACTGTTTTTT,CATSRDEGAANEKLFF
TRBV15,TRBJ2-7,.,.,TGTGCCACCAGCAGAGATCGGGTTACCTACGAGCAGTACTTC,CATSRDRVTYEQYF
TRBV18,TRBJ2-5,.,.,TGTGCCAGCTCACCACCGGTTCCAGCGACGGAGACCCAGTACTTC,CASSPPVPATETQYF
TRBV6-6,TRBJ1-1,.,once,TGTGCCAGCAGTTACTCGACCGGGTTTACTGAAGCTTTCTTT,CASSYSTGFTEAFF
TRBV28,TRBJ2-7,TRBD1,.,TGTGCCGCAGCTCGAGGGGGCCGGACCTACGAGCAGTACTTC,CAAARGGRTYEQYF
TRBV11-2,TRBJ1-2,.,.,TGTGCCAGCAGGCCACCTGGCAGAACTAACTATGGCTACACCTTC,CASRPPGRTNYGYTF
TRBV7-9,TRBJ2-1,.,.,TGTGCCACCTCCATACAGGGTACCAACAATGAGCAGTTCTTC,CATSIQGTNNEQFF
TRBV6-5,TRBJ2-1,.,.,TGTGCCAGCAGTGAAGTGGCCCGCCGCGGTGAGCAGTTCTTC,CASSEVARRGEQFF
TRBV7-8,TRBJ1-1,TRBD1,.,TGTGCCAGCAGCTCGGGACAGGGGGACACTGAAGCTTTCTTT,CASSSGQGDTEAFF
TRBV5-6,TRBJ2-1,TRBD1,once,TGTGCCAGCAGCCCAAGGGGGCAGGGGGCAACGCGGCAGTTCTTC,CASSPRGQGATRQFF